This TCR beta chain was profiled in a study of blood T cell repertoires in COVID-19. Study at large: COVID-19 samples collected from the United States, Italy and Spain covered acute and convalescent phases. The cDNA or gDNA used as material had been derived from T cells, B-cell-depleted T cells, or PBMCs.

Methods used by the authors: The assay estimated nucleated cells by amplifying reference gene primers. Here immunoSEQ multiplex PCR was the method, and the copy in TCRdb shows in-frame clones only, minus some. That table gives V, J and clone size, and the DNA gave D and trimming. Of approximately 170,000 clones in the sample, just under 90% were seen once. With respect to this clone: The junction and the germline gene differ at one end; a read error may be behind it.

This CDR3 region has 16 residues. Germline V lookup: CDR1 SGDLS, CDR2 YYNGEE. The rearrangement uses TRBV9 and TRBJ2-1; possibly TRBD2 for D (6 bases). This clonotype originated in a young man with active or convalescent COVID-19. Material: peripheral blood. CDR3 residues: CASSVLGLVSHNEQFF. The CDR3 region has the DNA TGTGCCAGCAGCGTCCTGGGACTCGTCTCCCACAATGAGCAGTTCTTC.